Listed here are 2 T cell receptor beta chains from one sample, sequenced in a study of blood T cell repertoires in COVID-19 (TCRdb year 2020). Preparation of the library involved the immunoSEQ multiplex PCR assay. Here the immuneACCESS table is served through TCRdb, limited to in-frame sequences with V and J called. Missing clones are a known gap in these copies; in checked studies unresolved V genes cover under half, and the rest lacks a known reason. The sample records 140,000 or so clones, 80% of which are singletons. Clones ranked in the top ten supply approximately 3.4% of the sample. The source material was peripheral blood. These receptors were taken from a man aged 65-85 years who had recovered from COVID-19.

The rearrangement links TRBV19 to TRBJ2-5; D might be TRBD1 (5 bases). V lost 7 bases to trimming and J lost 1 base, with 16 bases between them. The CDR3 spans 15 residues. Per the germline V gene, CDR1 is LNHDA and CDR2 is SQIVND (reference sequence). The CDR3 region is CASKAQLGPQETQYF. The CDR3 DNA sequence: TGTGCCAGTAAGGCCCAACTGGGGCCCCAAGAGACCCAGTACTTC.

V gene TRBV11-2 combines with J gene TRBJ2-3; unclear D gene. Germline CDR1 is SGHAT and CDR2 is FQNNGV. V was shortened by 3 bases and J by 6 bases, with 13 bases between the two germline ends. The CDR3 runs to 14 residues. The chain's CDR3 is CASSLKRPPDTQYF. CDR3 coding DNA: TGTGCCAGCAGCTTGAAGAGGCCCCCGGATACGCAGTATTTT.